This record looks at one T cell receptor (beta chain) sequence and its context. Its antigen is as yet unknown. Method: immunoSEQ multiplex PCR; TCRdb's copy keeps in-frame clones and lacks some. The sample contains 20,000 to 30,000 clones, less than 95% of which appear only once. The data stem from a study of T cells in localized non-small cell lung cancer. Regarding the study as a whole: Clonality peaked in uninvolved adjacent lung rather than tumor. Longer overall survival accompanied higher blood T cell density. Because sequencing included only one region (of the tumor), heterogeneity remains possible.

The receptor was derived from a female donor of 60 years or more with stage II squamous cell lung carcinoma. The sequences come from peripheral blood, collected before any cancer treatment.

The DNA of the CDR3 is TGTGCCAGCTCACCACCGAGAGCGGGGTCGATTGGAAACACCATATATTTT. The encoded protein is CASSPPRAGSIGNTIYF. The rearrangement links TRBV18 to TRBJ1-3; the D is unclear. The CDR3 spans 17 residues. The V end lost 0 bases, the J end lost 3 bases, and 15 bases lay between the germline ends. In germline, CDR1 is KGHSH, CDR2 LQKENI.